The entry that follows covers one T cell receptor beta chain sequence. A read error may account for a junction end that differs from germline. The record originates from a study of low-dose radiotherapy and immunotherapy resistance in tumors. Study at large: The study gave Cohort 2 1 Gy per fraction every two weeks, totaling 13 Gy over 26 weeks. A dose of 300 mg of oral aspirin was taken by patients daily for four cycles from cycle 1 day 1.

This CDR3 contains 16 residues. Described time point: before trial treatment. Inclusion covered patients whose advanced solid tumors lacked tumor-infiltrating lymphocytes. First-strand cDNA relied on TRAV- and TRBV-specific primers spanning alpha and beta chains. Using a constant-region primer together with a V-primer adapter, TCRs were subjected to around 20 PCR cycles of amplification. Amplification (by in vitro transcription) was performed on isolated mRNA. TCRdb re-analysed the reads in MiXCR, keeping a single row per CDR3 protein. The profile shows tens of thousands of distinct CDR3 sequences, 15% to 20% of them singletons.

The rearrangement joins TRBV5-3 to TRBJ1-3; 7 bases are a match to TRBD1. TRBV5-3 is known as an ORF, though its function is uncertain. Sequenced here: PBMCs, sampled before treatment. The sequence came from a male donor with prostate cancer. The CDR3 DNA is TGTGCCAGCAGCTTGGACCCACAGGGGCGAGGGGACACCATATATTTT. This codes for CASSLDPQGRGDTIYF.